One and the same sample provided the 18 T cell receptor beta chains below, sequenced in a study of sequential checkpoint blockade in melanoma. TCRdb's copy holds only in-frame clones and misses some; the assay was immunoSEQ multiplex PCR. The sample comprises 3,500 to 4,500 clones, 60% to 70% of which are singletons, and more than 70% rests with the top ten. Treatment reported: randomized to nivolumab then ipilimumab (arm A) or the reverse (arm B). The starting material was CD8+ T cells sorted from blood (inferred from file names), obtained from a patient given nivolumab and ipilimumab in sequence. Receptors were obtained from a human donor with melanoma.

This clone has just one count. The rearrangement uses TRBV7-6 and TRBJ2-5; 11 bases align to TRBD1. The CDR3 sequence is 15 residues long. CDR1 and CDR2 from the germline V gene are SGHVS and FNYEAQ. V lost 5 bases, J lost 5 bases, and 7 bases stayed unmatched. CDR3 sequence: CASSAPGQGGETQYF. The CDR3 DNA is TGTGCCAGCAGCGCGCCGGGACAGGGGGGGGAGACCCAGTACTTC.

This clone was counted a few times. CDR3 residues: CASSFDRGREETQYF. For the CDR3, the DNA is TGTGCCAGCAGCTTTGACAGGGGGCGCGAGGAGACCCAGTACTTC. The rearrangement links TRBV13 to TRBJ2-5; 10 nucleotides match TRBD1. The length of the CDR3 is 15 residues. Germline V lookup: CDR1 PRHDT, CDR2 FYEKMQ (reference sequence). After removal of 3 bases from V and 5 bases from J, the junction contained 6 bases not matched to a gene. Full variable domain (remainder filled in from reference TRBV13 and TRBJ2-5): AAGVIQSPRHLIKEKRETATLKCYPIPRHDTVYWYQQGPGQDPQFLISFYEKMQSDKGSIPDRFSAQQFSDYHSELNMSSLELGDSALYFCASSFDRGREETQYFGPGTRLLVL.

The chain is built from TRBV6-1 and TRBJ1-4, with 9 bases lining up with TRBD1. The CDR3 covers 14 residues. Germline values: CDR1 MNHNS, CDR2 SASEGT. With 8 bases clipped from V and 8 bases from J, the junction kept 9 bases outside the gene matches. This CDR3 is CASSRTGANEKLFF. Written as DNA, the CDR3 is TGTGCCAGCTCCCGGACAGGGGCGAACGAAAAACTGTTTTTT.

Comments on this clone: A single base is all that separates this from a far larger clone, so a read error is likely. The chain has TRBV5-6 and TRBJ1-2; 8 bases line up with TRBD1. CDR1 is SGHDT, CDR2 YYEEEE, per germline. Trimming removed 0 bases from V and 8 bases from J; junction bases left unmatched: 3. The CDR3 covers 13 residues. CDR3 region: CASSLAGGWGYTF. CDR3 DNA: TGTGCCAGCAGCTTGGCAGGGGGCTGGGGCTACACCTTC.

This chain uses TRBV6-4 with TRBJ2-1; the match to TRBD2 covers 14 bases. The germline CDR1 and CDR2 sequences are MRHNA and SNTAGT. Trimming took 2 bases from V and 6 from J; bases not matched to a gene: 3. This CDR3 spans 16 amino acids. CDR3 in amino acids: CASSDAGLAGGNEQFF. CDR3 coding DNA: TGTGCCAGCAGTGACGCTGGACTAGCGGGAGGCAATGAGCAGTTCTTC.

The chain couples TRBV9 to TRBJ2-3; 8 bases align to TRBD1. The CDR3 sequence is 16 residues long. The germline V gene encodes CDR1 SGDLS and CDR2 YYNGEE. With V trimmed by 1 base and J by 6 bases, 10 bases remained unmatched. The CDR3 loop is CASSVLGQGQQDTQYF. The CDR3 nucleotides read TGTGCCAGCAGCGTACTCGGACAGGGTCAACAGGATACGCAGTATTTT.

This clone has a handful of counts. The same CDR3 is also encoded by other DNA sequences in this sample. The chain has TRBV6-5 and TRBJ2-1; 8 bases are a match to TRBD2. J was trimmed by 9 bases and V by 5 bases; bases with no gene match: 0. Germline CDR1 and CDR2: MNHEY and SVGAGI. This CDR3 contains 11 residues. The CDR3, as DNA: TGTGCCAGCAGTACTAGCGGTGAGCAGTTCTTC. Its protein is CASSTSGEQFF.

The V and J genes are TRBV7-2 and TRBJ1-4; tentative D call: TRBD1 (6 bases). CDR3 size: 15 residues. With 5 bases removed from V and 6 bases from J, the gap between germline ends came to 16 bases. Germline CDR1 is SGHTA and CDR2 is FQGNSA. The chain's CDR3 is CASSQFQGYDEKLFF. CDR3 DNA sequence: TGTGCCAGCAGCCAATTTCAGGGGTACGATGAAAAACTGTTTTTT.

This clone was seen a handful of times. V and J are TRBV7-8 and TRBJ1-1, with D tentatively TRBD1 (6 bases). The CDR3 covers 16 residues. Looked up from germline, CDR1 is SGHVS and CDR2 is FQNEAQ. Trimming left V 2 bases short and J 4 bases short, with 17 bases between. CDR3 sequence: CASSLYGTGPGTEAFF. The CDR3 region has the DNA TGTGCCAGCAGCTTATACGGTACAGGGCCTGGCACTGAAGCTTTCTTT. Variable domain in full (rest from reference TRBV7-8 and TRBJ1-1): GAGVSQSPRYKVAKRGQDVALRCDPISGHVSLFWYQQALGQGPEFLTYFQNEAQLDKSGLPSDRFFAERPEGSVSTLKIQRTQQEDSAVYLCASSLYGTGPGTEAFFGQGTRLTVV.

V is TRBV19 and J is TRBJ2-1; 13 bases line up with TRBD2. This CDR3 contains 16 residues. Germline CDR1 and CDR2: LNHDA and SQIVND (reference sequence). The ends lost 0 bases at V and 8 bases at J; junction bases unmatched: 4. The CDR3 spells CASSIEQTSGGHEQFF. CDR3 nucleotide sequence: TGTGCCAGTAGTATAGAACAGACTAGCGGGGGGCATGAGCAGTTCTTC.

This chain connects TRBV2 to TRBJ2-2; TRBD1 matches 7 bases. Germline CDR1 SNHLY, CDR2 FYNNEI. V lost 10 bases to trimming and J lost 7 bases; unmatched junction nucleotides: 9. The length of the CDR3 is 13 residues. The CDR3 DNA sequence: TGTGCCACCCCCGGGACAGCTCGCGGGGAGCTGTTTTTT. Amino acid sequence: CATPGTARGELFF. Supplemented by reference TRBV2 and TRBJ2-2, the full variable domain reads EPEVTQTPSHQVTQMGQEVILRCVPISNHLYFYWYRQILGQKVEFLVSFYNNEISEKSEIFDDQFSVERPDGSNFTLKIRSTKLEDSAMYFCATPGTARGELFFGEGSRLTVL.

In DNA form, the CDR3 reads TGTGCCAGCAGCTCTAGCGGGGGGAGCACCGGGGAGCTGTTTTTT. Translated: CASSSSGGSTGELFF. J is TRBJ2-2 and V is TRBV6-6; 11 bases agree with TRBD2. Losses at the gene ends were 6 bases for V and 4 bases for J; bases not matched to a gene: 4. Germline V gene lookup returns CDR1 MNHNY and CDR2 SVGAGI (reference sequence). CDR3 size: 15 residues.

This sequence joins TRBV6-5 and TRBJ1-5, with unresolved D. Trimming took off 0 bases at V and 5 bases at J, with 8 bases between the two ends. CDR1 and CDR2 (germline): MNHEY, SVGAGI. This CDR3 comprises 14 residues. CDR3 protein: CASSYSDGDQPQHF. The CDR3 DNA follows: TGTGCCAGCAGTTACTCGGACGGGGATCAGCCCCAGCATTTT.

This clone was observed once. V gene TRBV9 combines with J gene TRBJ2-1; 7 nucleotides agree with TRBD2. Germline V gives CDR1 SGDLS, CDR2 YYNGEE. The CDR3 spans 14 residues. V gave up 8 bases and J gave up 5 bases; unmatched junction bases: 10. CDR3 bases: TGTGCCAGTGGGGGGGAGCTAGCTAACAATGAGCAGTTCTTC. Translated, it gives CASGGELANNEQFF.

This chain connects TRBV5-1 to TRBJ1-2; a weak D match, TRBD1 (5 bases). Germline values: CDR1 SGHRS, CDR2 YFSETQ. Deletions cut 2 bases from V and 7 bases from J, with 9 bases between. There are 12 residues in the CDR3. CDR3 DNA sequence: TGCGCCAGCAGCTTCGGGGGTGGTGGCTACACCTTC. Its translation is CASSFGGGGYTF.

A few counts support this clone. The chain links TRBV5-4 to TRBJ1-3; D perhaps matches TRBD1 (5 bases). V gave up 4 bases and J gave up 4 bases, with 15 bases separating them. The CDR3 is 15 residues long. Per the germline V gene, CDR1 is SGHNT and CDR2 is YYREEE (reference sequence). The CDR3 coding sequence is TGTGCCAGCAGCGACGCCGGGACTATAGGAAACACCATATATTTT. Its translation is CASSDAGTIGNTIYF. Together with reference TRBV5-4 and TRBJ1-3, the CDR3 gives the full variable domain: ETGVTQSPTHLIKTRGQQVTLRCSSQSGHNTVSWYQQALGQGPQFIFQYYREEENGRGNFPPRFSGLQFPNYSSELNVNALELDDSALYLCASSDAGTIGNTIYFGEGSWLTVV.

This clone was seen a few times. The V call is TRBV19, the J call TRBJ1-5; maybe TRBD1 (6 bases). The CDR3 covers 16 residues. Trimming cost V 0 bases and J 2 bases, with 11 bases left between them. CDR1 is LNHDA and CDR2 is SQIVND in the germline V gene (reference sequence). CDR3 bases: TGTGCCAGTAGTATAGATAGGTGGACAGGCAATCAGCCCCAGCATTTT. This translates into CASSIDRWTGNQPQHF. Supplemented by reference TRBV19 and TRBJ1-5, the full variable domain reads DGGITQSPKYLFRKEGQNVTLSCEQNLNHDAMYWYRQDPGQGLRLIYYSQIVNDFQKGDIAEGYSVSREKKESFPLTVTSAQKNPTAFYLCASSIDRWTGNQPQHFGDGTRLSIL.

A few counts support this clone. V gene TRBV10-3 combines with J gene TRBJ1-6; D remains unclear. Germline CDR1 and CDR2: ENHRY and SYGVKD. The CDR3 consists of 14 residues. Trimming cost V 10 bases and J 3 bases, with 13 bases left between them. The CDR3 DNA reads TGTGCCAAACTCCACAGAAACTATAATTCACCCCTCCACTTT. Translated: CAKLHRNYNSPLHF.